A selection of T cell receptor beta chains follows, all from one sample in a study of blood T cell repertoires in COVID-19. TCRdb keeps only in-frame clones here, not all; method: immunoSEQ multiplex PCR. The table has under 200,000 clones, approximately 84% seen once. The sequenced material came from PBMCs or T cells enriched from blood (not recorded which). The receptors were sampled from a woman aged 40-49 years with acute COVID-19. The CDR3 runs from the conserved cysteine through the conserved F or W. The D gene is left open where the match is weak. Clone size, where shown, is once, few, many, or a class for clones that have expanded.

d_gene: NA
j_gene: TRBJ2-2
abundance: NA
len: 16
v_gene: TRBV5-1
CDR3nt: TGCGCCAGCAGCTTGGCCATGACGGGAGTAGCCGGGGAGCTGTTTTTT
CDR3aa: CASSLAMTGVAGELFF

d_gene: NA
j_gene: TRBJ2-2
abundance: NA
len: 15
v_gene: TRBV28
CDR3nt: TGTGCCAGCAGATTATCCGGGACACACACCGGGGAGCTGTTTTTT
CDR3aa: CASRLSGTHTGELFF

d_gene: NA
j_gene: TRBJ2-7
abundance: NA
len: 16
v_gene: TRBV4-1
CDR3nt: TGCGCCAGCAGCCTGATGTGGGGGGATAACTCCTACGAGCAGTACTTC
CDR3aa: CASSLMWGDNSYEQYF

d_gene: TRBD2
j_gene: TRBJ2-2
abundance: NA
len: 18
v_gene: TRBV5-1
CDR3nt: TGCGCCAGCAGCTTGGCCCCCCCCCTAGCGGGAGGCACCGGGGAGCTGTTTTTT
CDR3aa: CASSLAPPLAGGTGELFF

d_gene: NA
j_gene: TRBJ2-5
abundance: NA
len: 13
v_gene: TRBV18
CDR3nt: TGTGCCAGCTCACCATTAGAGCGAGAGACCCAGTACTTC
CDR3aa: CASSPLERETQYF

d_gene: NA
j_gene: TRBJ2-1
abundance: NA
len: 17
v_gene: TRBV5-1
CDR3nt: TGCGCCAGCAGCGTAATCTCGCTGGCGGAGGCCTACAATGAGCAGTTCTTC
CDR3aa: CASSVISLAEAYNEQFF

d_gene: NA
j_gene: TRBJ1-1
abundance: once
len: 13
v_gene: TRBV7-2
CDR3nt: TGTGCCAGCAGCCCTATATTGAACACTGAAGCTTTCTTT
CDR3aa: CASSPILNTEAFF

d_gene: TRBD1
j_gene: TRBJ2-7
abundance: NA
len: 15
v_gene: TRBV29-1
CDR3nt: TGCAGCGTTGAAGGGGGGACAGACACCTCCTACGAGCAGTACTTC
CDR3aa: CSVEGGTDTSYEQYF

d_gene: TRBD2
j_gene: TRBJ2-1
abundance: medium-sized
len: 13
v_gene: TRBV29-1
CDR3nt: TGCAGCGTAGGGGCGGGAGGGCCTAATGAGCAGTTCTTC
CDR3aa: CSVGAGGPNEQFF

d_gene: TRBD1
j_gene: TRBJ2-5
abundance: NA
len: 14
v_gene: TRBV23-1
CDR3nt: TGCGCCAGCAGTCTCGGACCGGACAGGGAGACCCAGTACTTC
CDR3aa: CASSLGPDRETQYF

d_gene: NA
j_gene: TRBJ2-1
abundance: NA
len: 15
v_gene: TRBV6-5
CDR3nt: TGTGCCAGCAGTTACGGCTGGAGTACATACAATGAGCAGTTCTTC
CDR3aa: CASSYGWSTYNEQFF

d_gene: TRBD2
j_gene: TRBJ2-3
abundance: NA
len: 16
v_gene: TRBV5-1
CDR3nt: TGCGCCAGCAGCCCGTTAGAGCGGGAGAGCACAGATACGCAGTATTTT
CDR3aa: CASSPLERESTDTQYF

d_gene: TRBD1
j_gene: TRBJ1-1
abundance: NA
len: 17
v_gene: TRBV18
CDR3nt: TGTGCCAGCTCACCAACCGGGACAGGGGTTGACGGCACTGAAGCTTTCTTT
CDR3aa: CASSPTGTGVDGTEAFF

d_gene: TRBD2
j_gene: TRBJ2-3
abundance: NA
len: 18
v_gene: TRBV24-1
CDR3nt: TGTGCCACCAGTGACCTCGGGGGGAATCCATGGTTCGCAGGGAACCAGTGTTTT
CDR3aa: CATSDLGGNPWFAGNQCF

d_gene: NA
j_gene: TRBJ2-7
abundance: NA
len: 16
v_gene: TRBV11-2
CDR3nt: TGTGCCAGCAGCTTGGAAGCAGGGCTTAGCTCCTACGAGCAGTACTTC
CDR3aa: CASSLEAGLSSYEQYF

d_gene: NA
j_gene: TRBJ1-4
abundance: few
len: 14
v_gene: TRBV19
CDR3nt: TGTGCCAGTAAAGCCAGGGTTGAGGTGGAAAAACTGTTTTTT
CDR3aa: CASKARVEVEKLFF

d_gene: NA
j_gene: TRBJ1-5
abundance: NA
len: 14
v_gene: TRBV7-8
CDR3nt: TGTGCCAGCAGCTTAATCAGTTTCAATCAGCCCCAGCATTTT
CDR3aa: CASSLISFNQPQHF

d_gene: TRBD2
j_gene: TRBJ2-1
abundance: NA
len: 15
v_gene: TRBV20-1
CDR3nt: TGCAGTGCTAGTACTAGCGGGAGTATGGGCAATGAGCAGTTCTTC
CDR3aa: CSASTSGSMGNEQFF

d_gene: TRBD2
j_gene: TRBJ2-3
abundance: NA
len: 13
v_gene: TRBV12-5
CDR3nt: TGTGCTAGTGGGCTAGCGGGAGTCGATACGCAGTATTTT
CDR3aa: CASGLAGVDTQYF

d_gene: NA
j_gene: TRBJ2-3
abundance: NA
len: 15
v_gene: TRBV29-1
CDR3nt: TGCAGCGGCACAATAATAGCCTACCGCACAGATACGCAGTATTTT
CDR3aa: CSGTIIAYRTDTQYF

d_gene: NA
j_gene: TRBJ1-2
abundance: NA
len: 13
v_gene: TRBV15
CDR3nt: TGTGCCACCAGCAGAGCTCGTAGCTTCGGCTACACCTTC
CDR3aa: CATSRARSFGYTF

d_gene: TRBD2
j_gene: TRBJ2-7
abundance: NA
len: 15
v_gene: TRBV4-1
CDR3nt: TGCGCCAGCAGCCAAGAACCTAGCGGGACGCGTGAGCAGTACTTC
CDR3aa: CASSQEPSGTREQYF

d_gene: TRBD2
j_gene: TRBJ2-1
abundance: NA
len: 20
v_gene: TRBV27
CDR3nt: TGTGCCAGCAGTTTAAGGGTTCTGGCGGGAGGGCTCCCGCTGCAGAATGAGCAGTTCTTC
CDR3aa: CASSLRVLAGGLPLQNEQFF

d_gene: TRBD1
j_gene: TRBJ2-2
abundance: NA
len: 17
v_gene: TRBV4-2
CDR3nt: TGTGCCAGCAGCCCTATGAGGACAGGGGGTTTGACCGGGGAGCTGTTTTTT
CDR3aa: CASSPMRTGGLTGELFF

d_gene: TRBD2
j_gene: TRBJ2-1
abundance: NA
len: 14
v_gene: TRBV5-1
CDR3nt: TGCGCCAGCAGCCCCTCGGGGGGTTACAATGAGCAGTTCTTC
CDR3aa: CASSPSGGYNEQFF

d_gene: NA
j_gene: TRBJ2-7
abundance: many
len: 11
v_gene: TRBV30
CDR3nt: TGTGCCTGGACCGGAGCCTCGGAGCAGTACTTC
CDR3aa: CAWTGASEQYF

d_gene: TRBD1
j_gene: TRBJ1-1
abundance: NA
len: 16
v_gene: TRBV9
CDR3nt: TGTGCCAGCAGCGTAGCACCGGGACAGGGGGCTCGTGAAGCTTTCTTT
CDR3aa: CASSVAPGQGAREAFF

d_gene: NA
j_gene: TRBJ2-1
abundance: few
len: 13
v_gene: TRBV19
CDR3nt: TGTGCCAGTAGTATAGGACTAGACAATGAGCAGTTCTTC
CDR3aa: CASSIGLDNEQFF

d_gene: TRBD2
j_gene: TRBJ2-7
abundance: NA
len: 13
v_gene: TRBV3-1/TRBV3-2
CDR3nt: TGTGCCAGCAGCCGAGCGGGAGAGTGGGAGCAGTACTTC
CDR3aa: CASSRAGEWEQYF

d_gene: TRBD2
j_gene: TRBJ2-1
abundance: NA
len: 18
v_gene: TRBV11-2
CDR3nt: TGTGCCAGCAGCCTTTTGGTCCTAGCGGGAGTAAAGAACAATGAGCAGTTCTTC
CDR3aa: CASSLLVLAGVKNNEQFF

d_gene: TRBD1
j_gene: TRBJ1-2
abundance: once
len: 14
v_gene: TRBV19
CDR3nt: TGTGCCAGTAGTATCTATCCAGGGGGCGGTGGCTACACCTTC
CDR3aa: CASSIYPGGGGYTF

d_gene: NA
j_gene: TRBJ1-1
abundance: few
len: 15
v_gene: TRBV19
CDR3nt: TGTGCCAGTAGTCCTAGGCGGGGGATGAACACTGAAGCTTTCTTT
CDR3aa: CASSPRRGMNTEAFF

d_gene: TRBD2
j_gene: TRBJ2-3
abundance: NA
len: 15
v_gene: TRBV5-4
CDR3nt: TGTGCCAGCAGCTTGGAAGTAGCGGGAGGGAATACGCAGTATTTT
CDR3aa: CASSLEVAGGNTQYF

d_gene: NA
j_gene: TRBJ2-1
abundance: once
len: 13
v_gene: TRBV7-9
CDR3nt: TGTGCCAGCAGCTTAGTTTTGCCCCGGGAGCAGTTCTTC
CDR3aa: CASSLVLPREQFF

d_gene: TRBD2
j_gene: TRBJ2-1
abundance: NA
len: 20
v_gene: TRBV9
CDR3nt: TGTGCCAGCAGCGTAGCGGGGGGGGCTAGCGGGAGTCTAACCTACAATGAGCAGTTCTTC
CDR3aa: CASSVAGGASGSLTYNEQFF

d_gene: TRBD1
j_gene: TRBJ2-4
abundance: NA
len: 13
v_gene: TRBV7-3
CDR3nt: TGTGCCAGCAGCACGGACAGGGACGGCATTCAGTACTTC
CDR3aa: CASSTDRDGIQYF

d_gene: TRBD2
j_gene: TRBJ2-2
abundance: few
len: 18
v_gene: TRBV9
CDR3nt: TGTGCCAGCAGCCACTCGGTAACTAGCGGGAGTAGCCCCGGGGAGCTGTTTTTT
CDR3aa: CASSHSVTSGSSPGELFF

d_gene: NA
j_gene: TRBJ2-7
abundance: NA
len: 12
v_gene: TRBV7-9
CDR3nt: TGTGCCAGCAGCTTAAACACATTCGAGCAGTACTTC
CDR3aa: CASSLNTFEQYF

d_gene: TRBD1
j_gene: TRBJ1-1
abundance: NA
len: 15
v_gene: TRBV3-1/TRBV3-2
CDR3nt: TGTGCCAGCAGCCCCCGGACAGGGTGGGACACTGAAGCTTTCTTT
CDR3aa: CASSPRTGWDTEAFF

d_gene: NA
j_gene: TRBJ2-3
abundance: few
len: 13
v_gene: TRBV6-5
CDR3nt: TGTGCCAGCAGCTTAGGGGGTTCAGATACGCAGTATTTT
CDR3aa: CASSLGGSDTQYF

d_gene: TRBD1
j_gene: TRBJ1-2
abundance: few
len: 14
v_gene: TRBV7-9
CDR3nt: TGTGCCAGCAGGATAGGGACAGCAAACTATGGCTACACCTTC
CDR3aa: CASRIGTANYGYTF

d_gene: TRBD2
j_gene: TRBJ2-3
abundance: NA
len: 16
v_gene: TRBV9
CDR3nt: TGTGCCAGCAGCGGGGGTGGAAGGACTAGCGGTGATACGCAGTATTTT
CDR3aa: CASSGGGRTSGDTQYF

d_gene: TRBD1
j_gene: TRBJ2-7
abundance: NA
len: 19
v_gene: TRBV3-1/TRBV3-2
CDR3nt: TGTGCCAGCAGCCATCTCCCCCTTAGGGGGCGGGCCTCCTCCTACGAGCAGTACTTC
CDR3aa: CASSHLPLRGRASSYEQYF

d_gene: TRBD2
j_gene: TRBJ2-2
abundance: NA
len: 15
v_gene: TRBV7-2
CDR3nt: TGTGCCAGCAGGACTAGCGGGCCGAACACCGGGGAGCTGTTTTTT
CDR3aa: CASRTSGPNTGELFF

d_gene: TRBD2
j_gene: TRBJ2-3
abundance: NA
len: 14
v_gene: TRBV9
CDR3nt: TGTGCCAGTTCCAGCGGGAGAGAGTCAGATACGCAGTATTTT
CDR3aa: CASSSGRESDTQYF

d_gene: TRBD1
j_gene: TRBJ2-3
abundance: once
len: 15
v_gene: TRBV7-9
CDR3nt: TGTGCCAGCAGCTCCGGACAGGGGATCACAGATACGCAGTATTTT
CDR3aa: CASSSGQGITDTQYF

d_gene: NA
j_gene: TRBJ2-2
abundance: NA
len: 14
v_gene: TRBV19
CDR3nt: TGTGCCAGTAGTATAGCGGTGAACACCGGGGAGCTGTTTTTT
CDR3aa: CASSIAVNTGELFF

d_gene: TRBD1
j_gene: TRBJ1-2
abundance: NA
len: 13
v_gene: TRBV30
CDR3nt: TGTGCCTGGATAGGGGACAGGTCCTATGGCTACACCTTC
CDR3aa: CAWIGDRSYGYTF

d_gene: NA
j_gene: TRBJ1-1
abundance: NA
len: 14
v_gene: TRBV19
CDR3nt: TGTGCCAGTAGTAAAGGGGAGGTGAACACTGAAGCTTTCTTT
CDR3aa: CASSKGEVNTEAFF

d_gene: TRBD1
j_gene: TRBJ1-5
abundance: NA
len: 17
v_gene: TRBV19
CDR3nt: TGTGCCAGTAGTTCCGGACAGGCCACCATTAGCAATCAGCCCCAGCATTTT
CDR3aa: CASSSGQATISNQPQHF

d_gene: TRBD2
j_gene: TRBJ2-1
abundance: NA
len: 15
v_gene: TRBV7-9
CDR3nt: TGTGCCAGCAGCCCTCGTATAGCGGGAGGGCCTAATCAGTTCTTC
CDR3aa: CASSPRIAGGPNQFF

d_gene: TRBD1
j_gene: TRBJ2-5
abundance: NA
len: 14
v_gene: TRBV5-1
CDR3nt: TGCGCCAGCAGCGACCTCCGACAGGGAGAGACCCAGTACTTC
CDR3aa: CASSDLRQGETQYF

d_gene: NA
j_gene: TRBJ1-2
abundance: NA
len: 15
v_gene: TRBV2
CDR3nt: TGTGCCAGCAGTGAGATACCGGGTTATTCCTATGGCTACACCTTC
CDR3aa: CASSEIPGYSYGYTF

d_gene: TRBD2
j_gene: TRBJ2-1
abundance: NA
len: 16
v_gene: TRBV6-4
CDR3nt: TGTGCCAGCAGTGACTCAGCGGGAGGGCCGTATAATGAGCAGTTCTTC
CDR3aa: CASSDSAGGPYNEQFF

d_gene: TRBD2
j_gene: TRBJ2-5
abundance: NA
len: 17
v_gene: TRBV24-1
CDR3nt: TGTGCCACCAGTGATTTGTCCGGACTAGCGGGAGCCGAAACCCAGTACTTC
CDR3aa: CATSDLSGLAGAETQYF